A selection of T cell receptor beta chains follows, all from one sample in a study of blood T cell repertoires in COVID-19. The table came from immunoSEQ multiplex PCR; TCRdb's copy has only in-frame clones and leaves some out. The table includes 300,000 to 350,000 clones, about 90% detected once. Sequencing input: PBMCs or T cells enriched from blood (not recorded which). Receptor source: a man aged 25-40 years who had recovered from COVID-19. Each CDR3 is given with its conserved first and last residue. D genes are given only for firm matches. The size field is filled for only some rows; it gives once, few, many or a size class.

once	TRBD2	TRBJ2-7	TRBV14	CASSPPGGTHEQYF	TGTGCCAGCAGCCCTCCCGGGGGGACCCACGAGCAGTACTTC
once	NA	TRBJ1-5	TRBV2	CAGHRESNQPQHF	TGTGCCGGTCACAGGGAGAGCAATCAGCCCCAGCATTTT
NA	NA	TRBJ2-3	TRBV10-1	CASSAGLRRTDTQYF	TGCGCCAGCAGTGCGGGACTTCGTCGCACAGATACGCAGTATTTT
NA	NA	TRBJ2-2	TRBV6-5	CASSRPGHFTGELFF	TGTGCCAGCAGTCGCCCGGGACATTTCACCGGGGAGCTGTTTTTT
NA	TRBD2	TRBJ2-1	TRBV5-1	CASSLGPLAGGPGEQFF	TGCGCCAGCAGCTTGGGACCTCTAGCGGGGGGCCCGGGAGAGCAGTTCTTC
NA	TRBD1	TRBJ2-5	TRBV18	CASSPRTGGLKTQYF	TGTGCCAGCTCACCACGGACAGGGGGCCTGAAGACCCAGTACTTC
NA	TRBD2	TRBJ2-2	TRBV28	CASILGTMNTGELFF	TGTGCCAGCATATTGGGGACTATGAACACCGGGGAGCTGTTTTTT
NA	TRBD1	TRBJ2-6	TRBV28	CASTPGEGTAISGANVLTF	TGTGCCAGCACCCCCGGGGAAGGGACAGCAATTTCTGGGGCCAACGTCCTGACTTTC
NA	NA	TRBJ2-6	TRBV19	CASTPFLSGANVLTF	TGTGCCAGTACCCCCTTCCTCTCTGGGGCCAACGTCCTGACTTTC
once	NA	TRBJ2-1	TRBV5-4	CASSPRRRADNEQFF	TGTGCCAGCAGCCCACGGCGCCGCGCGGACAATGAGCAGTTCTTC
few	TRBD2	TRBJ2-7	TRBV28	CASTLPGGGASGAYEQYF	TGTGCCAGCACCTTACCGGGGGGTGGGGCTAGCGGGGCCTACGAGCAGTACTTC
NA	TRBD1	TRBJ2-3	TRBV11-3	CASSASGTGNTDTQYF	TGTGCCAGCAGCGCTTCCGGGACAGGGAACACAGATACGCAGTATTTT
NA	TRBD2	TRBJ2-4	TRBV5-8	CASSLAKTSGGPNIQYF	TGTGCCAGCAGCTTGGCCAAGACTAGCGGGGGGCCGAACATTCAGTACTTC
NA	TRBD1	TRBJ2-3	TRBV7-3	CASSSGTGWYDTQYF	TGTGCCAGCAGCTCCGGGACAGGGTGGTATGATACGCAGTATTTT
once	NA	TRBJ2-7	TRBV19	CASKGDIYGAYEQYF	TGTGCCAGTAAAGGGGACATCTATGGGGCCTACGAGCAGTACTTC
NA	NA	TRBJ2-3	TRBV3-1/TRBV3-2	CASSQALTQYF	TGTGCCAGCAGCCAGGCCCTTACGCAGTATTTT
NA	TRBD1	TRBJ1-2	TRBV18	CASSPTDRGSYGYTF	TGTGCCAGCTCACCAACCGACAGGGGTAGCTATGGCTACACCTTC
NA	TRBD1	TRBJ2-7	TRBV2	CASSLGTGGATYEQYF	TGTGCCAGCAGCCTTGGGACAGGGGGCGCGACCTACGAGCAGTACTTC
NA	TRBD2	TRBJ2-7	TRBV6-5	CASTRAGAAYEQYF	TGTGCCAGCACCCGAGCGGGGGCCGCCTACGAGCAGTACTTC
NA	NA	TRBJ1-6	TRBV27	CASSNEQGRGSPLHF	TGTGCCAGCAGTAACGAACAGGGTCGGGGTTCACCCCTCCACTTT
NA	NA	TRBJ2-6	TRBV12-3/TRBV12-4	CASGGSGANVLTF	TGTGCCAGTGGAGGATCTGGGGCCAACGTCCTGACTTTC
NA	NA	TRBJ2-3	TRBV12-3/TRBV12-4	CASSSLDTQYF	TGTGCCAGCAGTTCATTAGATACGCAGTATTTT
NA	TRBD2	TRBJ2-3	TRBV5-1	CASSLETSGGGADTQYF	TGCGCCAGCAGCTTGGAAACTAGCGGGGGTGGCGCAGATACGCAGTATTTT
NA	TRBD1	TRBJ1-2	TRBV18	CASSPSLGDRGHAGYTF	TGTGCCAGCTCACCATCTTTGGGGGACAGGGGTCACGCTGGCTACACCTTC
NA	TRBD2	TRBJ2-3	TRBV9	CASSRSGGAKDTQYF	TGTGCCAGCTCCCGTAGCGGGGGGGCCAAAGATACGCAGTATTTT
NA	NA	TRBJ1-6	TRBV27	CASSPTPGFEDNSPLHF	TGTGCCAGCAGTCCAACCCCAGGGTTCGAGGATAATTCACCCCTCCACTTT
few	TRBD1	TRBJ2-7	TRBV11-2	CASSPGTARTYEQYF	TGTGCCAGCAGCCCAGGGACAGCACGAACCTACGAGCAGTACTTC
once	TRBD1	TRBJ2-7	TRBV6-5	CASSYLGQGIYEQYF	TGTGCCAGCAGTTACTTGGGACAGGGGATCTACGAGCAGTACTTC
NA	NA	TRBJ2-7	TRBV5-6	CASSQHGALRYEQYF	TGTGCCAGCAGCCAGCATGGGGCGCTGAGGTACGAGCAGTACTTC
NA	NA	TRBJ2-7	TRBV5-8	CASSLGGGASYYYEQYF	TGTGCCAGCAGCTTGGGTGGGGGGGCCTCCTACTACTACGAGCAGTACTTC
NA	NA	TRBJ2-7	TRBV6-5	CASSYSFQEAFYEQYF	TGTGCCAGCAGTTACTCGTTTCAGGAGGCCTTTTACGAGCAGTACTTC
NA	TRBD1	TRBJ2-7	TRBV28	CASRRRQGKQYF	TGTGCCAGCCGCCGACGACAGGGAAAGCAGTACTTC
NA	TRBD1	TRBJ2-1	TRBV15	CATSRTGSSYNEQFF	TGTGCCACCAGCAGGACAGGGAGCTCCTACAATGAGCAGTTCTTC
NA	NA	TRBJ1-1	TRBV7-9	CASSLVLMNTEAFF	TGTGCCAGCAGCTTAGTACTGATGAACACTGAAGCTTTCTTT
NA	TRBD1	TRBJ2-6	TRBV7-6	CASSLVGQGASGANVLTF	TGTGCCAGCAGCTTAGTAGGACAGGGGGCGAGTGGGGCCAACGTCCTGACTTTC
NA	TRBD1	TRBJ1-2	TRBV28	CASSLLTGVGYGYTF	TGTGCCAGCAGTTTATTAACAGGGGTTGGGTATGGCTACACCTTC
once	TRBD1	TRBJ2-5	TRBV29-1	CSVPRGDREFGTQYF	TGCAGCGTTCCTCGCGGGGACAGGGAATTTGGGACCCAGTACTTC
NA	NA	TRBJ1-6	TRBV2	CASSPGQGHSPLHF	TGTGCCAGCAGCCCGGGACAAGGCCATTCACCCCTCCACTTT
NA	TRBD1	TRBJ1-1	TRBV27	CASSDPWTGDSEAFF	TGTGCCAGCAGCGACCCTTGGACAGGGGATTCTGAAGCTTTCTTT
NA	TRBD1	TRBJ2-1	TRBV2	CASSVQGKQFF	TGTGCCAGCAGTGTACAGGGGAAGCAGTTCTTC